This entry is about one T cell receptor (beta chain). Its antigen remains unknown. This specimen belongs to a study of T cell responses to AZD1222 COVID-19 vaccine. Study results and caveats: Elevations in Spike-specific TCR breadth and depth followed administration of two AZD1222 doses. A mostly white British donor set with more females was recruited, and clonal diversity was possibly underestimated. Repertoires were obtained only post-peak T cell response. The span of vaccine-associated CD4 TCRs extended across spike, with dominance at 160-218 and 743-854.

The V end lost 6 bases, the J end lost 4 bases, and 10 bases lay between the germline ends. This CDR3 spans 14 amino acids. Germline CDR1 MNHEY, CDR2 SMNVEV (reference sequence). Profiled with immunoSEQ multiplex PCR; TCRdb holds only in-frame clones, not every one. The table lists 150,000 or so clones, roughly 92% of them singletons. The receptor comes from an adult in good health. Here the sequenced sample was peripheral blood, taken on day 0 of AZD1222 vaccination. The J gene is TRBJ2-6, the V gene TRBV27; D might be TRBD1 or TRBD2, each matching 5 bases. The CDR3 DNA is TGTGCCAGCAGACCATGGGGGGGGGCCAACGTCCTGACTTTC. Protein product: CASRPWGGANVLTF.